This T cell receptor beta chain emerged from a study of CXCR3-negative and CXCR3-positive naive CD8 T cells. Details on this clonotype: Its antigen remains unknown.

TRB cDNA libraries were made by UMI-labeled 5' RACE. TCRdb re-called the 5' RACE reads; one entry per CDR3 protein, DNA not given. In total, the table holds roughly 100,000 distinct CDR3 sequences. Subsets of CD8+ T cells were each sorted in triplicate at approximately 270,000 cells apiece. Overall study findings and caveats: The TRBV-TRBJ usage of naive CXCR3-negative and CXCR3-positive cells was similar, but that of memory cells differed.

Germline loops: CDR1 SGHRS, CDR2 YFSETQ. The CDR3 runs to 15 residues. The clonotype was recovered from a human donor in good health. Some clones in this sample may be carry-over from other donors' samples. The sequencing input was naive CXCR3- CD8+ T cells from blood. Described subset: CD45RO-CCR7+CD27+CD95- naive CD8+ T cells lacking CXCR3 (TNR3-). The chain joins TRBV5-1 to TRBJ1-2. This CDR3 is CASASPGTELYGYTF. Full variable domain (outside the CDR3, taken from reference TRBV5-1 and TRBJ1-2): KAGVTQTPRYLIKTRGQQVTLSCSPISGHRSVSWYQQTPGQGLQFLFEYFSETQRNKGNFPGRFSGRQFSNSRSEMNVSTLELGDSALYLCASASPGTELYGYTFGSGTRLTVV.